This T cell receptor beta chain was obtained from a study of blood T cell repertoires in COVID-19. Study-wide context: Acute and convalescent COVID-19 samples came from the United States, Italy and Spain.

The authors' processing: By means of reference gene primer amplification, nucleated cell counts were estimated. Data came from immunoSEQ multiplex PCR; TCRdb stores just in-frame clones and leaves some out. From that table come the V and J calls and clone size; the DNA was used to work out D and trimming. The repertoire holds around 200,000 clones, with approximately 90% as singletons. V gave up 8 bases and J gave up 0 bases; unmatched junction bases: 7. CDR3 length: 14 residues. Germline V gives CDR1 PRHDT, CDR2 FYEKMQ (reference sequence). Material: peripheral blood. This chain connects TRBV13 to TRBJ2-7; 7 bases are a match to TRBD1. This TCR was sampled from a woman younger than 35 who had recovered from COVID-19. The CDR3 DNA reads TGTGCCAGCGGCTCCCGGGACAGCTCCTACGAGCAGTACTTC. The encoded protein is CASGSRDSSYEQYF. Full variable domain (missing parts from reference TRBV13 and TRBJ2-7): AAGVIQSPRHLIKEKRETATLKCYPIPRHDTVYWYQQGPGQDPQFLISFYEKMQSDKGSIPDRFSAQQFSDYHSELNMSSLELGDSALYFCASGSRDSSYEQYFGPGTRLTVT.